The 32 T cell receptor beta chains below come from one sample, sequenced in a study of T cells in Graves' hyperthyroidism and ophthalmopathy. RNA transcripts were the template for amplifying TCR beta CDR3 regions. A set of HTBI primers served as the primers for a first-round RT-PCR of the TCR CDR3. Each CDR3 protein is one row after TCRdb ran MiXCR on the multiplex PCR reads. The profile covers about 570,000 distinct CDR3 sequences, with just over 45% appearing a single time and 15% to 20% taken by the ten largest. The sample taken for sequencing was peripheral blood or thyroid tissue (not recorded which). These receptors all stem from an adult woman with Graves' disease, either hyperthyroidism or ophthalmopathy (not recorded which).

CDR3 coding DNA: TGTGCCATCAGTGAGGCAGGGGCTGATGGCTACACCTTC. Encoded protein: CAISEAGADGYTF. The rearrangement links TRBV10-3 to TRBJ1-2, with a tentative D call TRBD1 (6 bases). Trimming shortened V by 2 bases and J by 6 bases, and 10 bases separated the two germline ends. Germline CDR1 ENHRY, CDR2 SYGVKD. The CDR3 spans 13 residues.

This clonotype was observed at least ten times. The chain employs TRBV6-6 and TRBJ1-3, with D perhaps matching TRBD1 (5 bases). Germline values: CDR1 MNHNY, CDR2 SVGAGI (reference sequence). V lost 4 bases and J lost 4, with 20 bases in between. This CDR3 contains 17 residues. DNA for the CDR3: TGTGCCAGCAGTTCACCCGATATCGGGGGTGAGGGAAACACCATATATTTT. This translates into CASSSPDIGGEGNTIYF.

The sample holds many counts of this clonotype. CDR3 sequence: CASSPRGGVSIYTEAFF. The CDR3 region has the DNA TGTGCCAGCAGCCCCCGTGGGGGCGTAAGTATCTACACTGAAGCTTTCTTT. The gene calls are TRBV7-9 and TRBJ1-1; possible D gene TRBD1, 6 bases. Trimming removed 5 bases at V and 3 bases at J, with 22 bases between. The CDR3 spans 17 residues. Germline V gene sequence: CDR1 SEHNR, CDR2 FQNEAQ (reference sequence).

This chain connects TRBV11-1 to TRBJ1-2; D call uncertain. CDR1 is SGHAT, CDR2 FQDESV, per germline (reference sequence). V was clipped by 5 bases and J by 8 bases, with 18 bases between them. This CDR3 has 14 residues. This CDR3 reads CASSVPGTLTGYTF. The CDR3, as DNA: TGTGCCAGCAGCGTCCCGGGCACCCTGACGGGCTACACCTTC.

This chain links TRBV2 with TRBJ1-6; D may be TRBD1 (5 bases). The CDR3 sequence is 16 residues long. Germline V gives CDR1 SNHLY, CDR2 FYNNEI. Deletions cut 7 bases from V and 0 bases from J, with 13 bases between. CDR3 protein: CASTSTGSSYNSPLHF. The DNA for the CDR3 is TGTGCCAGCACCTCCACAGGAAGCTCCTATAATTCACCCCTCCACTTT.

This chain joins TRBV7-9 and TRBJ2-7; a weak D match, TRBD2 (6 bases). CDR3 length: 15 amino acids. V was shortened by 0 bases and J by 3 bases, with 12 bases between the two germline ends. Germline V lookup: CDR1 SEHNR, CDR2 FQNEAQ (reference sequence). DNA of the CDR3: TGTGCCAGCAGCTTAGCAGGGAGGTCCCGCTACGAGCAGTACTTC. Translation: CASSLAGRSRYEQYF.

This rearrangement joins TRBV29-1 to TRBJ2-3, with TRBD1 matching over 8 bases. The CDR3 loop spans 17 amino acids. Per germline, CDR1 SQVTM and CDR2 ANQGSEA. V shed 3 bases and J 1 base; nucleotides not matched to a gene: 12. CDR3 nucleotide sequence: TGCAGCGTTGAGGACAGGGCCGAATTCCACCGCACAGATACGCAGTATTTT. It specifies CSVEDRAEFHRTDTQYF.

The V and J genes are TRBV15 and TRBJ2-7; the match to TRBD1 covers 9 bases. CDR1 is LNHNV and CDR2 is YYDKDF in the germline V gene (reference sequence). The CDR3 runs to 16 residues. Unmatched junction bases numbered 14, after V lost 2 bases and J lost 9 bases. The CDR3 DNA is TGTGCCACCAGCAGATACCCCAGGGGGGACAGGGAAGGGCAGTACTTC. Its translation is CATSRYPRGDREGQYF.

The CDR3 region is CAISDRNNSPLHF. The CDR3 DNA reads as TGTGCCATCAGTGATAGGAATAATTCACCCCTCCACTTT. This chain connects TRBV10-3 to TRBJ1-6; the D is unclear. Germline CDR1 and CDR2: ENHRY and SYGVKD. Trimming removed 3 bases at V and 5 bases at J, with 5 bases between. There are 13 residues in the CDR3.

This clonotype came up many times. CDR3 sequence reads: CASRDRDLMGNQPQHF. The DNA for the CDR3 is TGTGCCAGCAGGGACAGGGACCTTATGGGCAATCAGCCCCAGCATTTT. The chain employs TRBV2 and TRBJ1-5; 8 nucleotides line up with TRBD1. The CDR3 covers 16 residues. CDR1 and CDR2 from the germline V gene are SNHLY and FYNNEI. J gave up 2 bases and V 6 bases, and 9 bases lay outside the gene matches. Based on the CDR3 plus reference TRBV2 and TRBJ1-5, the full variable domain is EPEVTQTPSHQVTQMGQEVILRCVPISNHLYFYWYRQILGQKVEFLVSFYNNEISEKSEIFDDQFSVERPDGSNFTLKIRSTKLEDSAMYFCASRDRDLMGNQPQHFGDGTRLSIL.

Notes on this clonotype: The DNA is omitted, as the CDR3 cannot be located on it reliably, and the CDR3 follows TCRdb's listing. The chain recombines TRBV25-1 with TRBJ2-2. The CDR3 numbers 18 amino acids, ends counted. The V gene's germline CDR1 is MGHDK and CDR2 SYGVNS. CDR3 region: CASIYLCSVSPRHGELFF.

The genes are TRBV3-1 and TRBJ2-2; 12 nucleotides line up with TRBD2. This CDR3 spans 15 amino acids. CDR1 and CDR2 from the germline V gene are LGHDT and YNNKEL (reference sequence). With V trimmed by 1 base and J by 6 bases, 0 bases remained unmatched. Here the CDR3 DNA reads TGTGCCAGCAGCCAAGGACTAGCGGGAGCCGGGGAGCTGTTTTTT. Encoded protein: CASSQGLAGAGELFF.

The chain links TRBV10-2 to TRBJ1-1; 8 bases fit TRBD1. The CDR3 is 17 residues long. V lost 2 bases and J lost 1; bases outside the gene matches: 9. Germline loops: CDR1 WSHSY, CDR2 SAAADI. CDR3 amino acids: CASSERGQGFRNTEAFF. The CDR3 coding sequence is TGCGCCAGCAGTGAGCGTGGACAGGGTTTTAGGAACACTGAAGCTTTCTTT.

This chain uses TRBV10-3 with TRBJ1-6, with 10 bases aligning to TRBD1. The CDR3 sequence is 14 residues long. After removal of 2 bases from V and 10 bases from J, the junction contained 2 bases not matched to a gene. CDR1 is ENHRY, CDR2 SYGVKD, per germline. CDR3 DNA: TGTGCCATCAGTGAGGGGACAGGGGTATCACCCCTCCACTTT. As protein: CAISEGTGVSPLHF.

Ten or more counts support this clonotype. The chain is built from TRBV2 and TRBJ2-5; D unresolved. This CDR3 has 17 residues. CDR1 is SNHLY and CDR2 is FYNNEI in the germline V gene. Trimming stripped 3 bases from V and 0 bases from J, with 17 bases between. CDR3 amino acids: CASSESWRHHNQETQYF. The CDR3 bases are TGTGCCAGCAGTGAGTCGTGGAGACACCACAACCAAGAGACCCAGTACTTC.

The chain links TRBV29-1 to TRBJ1-5, with D possibly being TRBD1 (6 bases). Germline V lookup: CDR1 SQVTM, CDR2 ANQGSEA. CDR3 length: 14 residues. Trimming shortened V by 6 bases and J by 3 bases, and 15 bases separated the two germline ends. CDR3 DNA sequence: TGCAGCGTCGCAAATGGACAGCACAATCAGCCCCAGCATTTT. Protein sequence: CSVANGQHNQPQHF.

V usage is TRBV28 and J usage is TRBJ1-2, with a tentative D call TRBD1 (6 bases). V lost 9 bases and J 4 bases, leaving 15 bases between the germline ends. The germline CDR1 and CDR2 sequences are MDHEN and SYDVKM. This CDR3 is built from 13 residues. In DNA, the CDR3 is TGTGCCAGTAGTACCGGGACAACCTATGGCTACACCTTC. It specifies CASSTGTTYGYTF.

To note about this clonotype: Since no conserved phenylalanine or tryptophan closes the CDR3, a read error is the likely cause. This chain connects TRBV10-3 to TRBJ1-2; D is unclear. Trimming pared 2 bases from V and 0 bases from J, leaving 10 bases between. This CDR3 is built from 15 residues. Germline V CDR1 and CDR2: ENHRY, SYGVKD. The CDR3 region has the DNA TGTGCCATCAGTGAGGGTAATAGGGCTAACTATGGCTACACCTCC. It specifies CAISEGNRANYGYTS.

CDR3 coding DNA: TGCGCCAGCAGCCAAGGTCAGAGAGAGACCCAGTACTTC. This sequence encodes CASSQGQRETQYF. The chain uses TRBV4-1 and TRBJ2-5; D ambiguous. V lost 1 base, J lost 4 bases, and 7 bases lay in between. Germline V lookup: CDR1 MGHRA, CDR2 YSYEKL. The CDR3 is made up of 13 amino acids.

V and J are TRBV5-1 and TRBJ1-4; D is ambiguous. CDR1 is SGHRS, CDR2 YFSETQ, per germline. Trimming cost V 4 bases and J 5 bases, with 6 bases left between them. This CDR3 spans 12 amino acids. The CDR3 reads CASSGPNEKLFF. The CDR3 DNA reads TGCGCCAGCAGCGGGCCCAATGAAAAACTGTTTTTT.

In the case of this clonotype: The germline gene is not matched at one end of the junction; a read error may be the cause. V is TRBV11-2 and J is TRBJ1-2; TRBD1 is a possible D gene (6 bases). Germline V gives CDR1 SGHAT, CDR2 FQNNGV. This CDR3 spans 12 amino acids. CDR3 residues: CASSNTGTPPNF. CDR3 bases: TGTGCCAGCAGCAACACAGGGACCCCGCCTAACTTC.

This clonotype was counted at least ten times. V and J are TRBV5-5 and TRBJ1-6, with 7 nucleotides matching TRBD1. The CDR3 is made up of 15 amino acids. V lost 1 base and J lost 5; bases outside the gene matches: 3. Germline lookup yields CDR1 SGHKS and CDR2 YYEKEE (reference sequence). The CDR3 DNA sequence: TGTGCCAGCAGCTTGACAGGGGACAATAATTCACCCCTCCACTTT. Encoded protein: CASSLTGDNNSPLHF.

This clonotype was detected many times. The rearrangement uses TRBV6-5 and TRBJ1-4; D not certain. Germline values: CDR1 MNHEY, CDR2 SVGAGI. Trimming pared 6 bases from V and 4 bases from J, leaving 12 bases between. The CDR3 loop spans 14 amino acids. CDR3 amino acids: CASSYDVSNEKLFF. CDR3 nucleotide sequence: TGTGCCAGCAGCTACGACGTTAGTAATGAAAAACTGTTTTTT.

CDR3 amino acids: CASSQNGYEQYF. CDR3 DNA: TGTGCCAGCAGTCAGAACGGCTACGAGCAGTACTTC. This chain joins TRBV7-9 and TRBJ2-7, with D uncertain. Trimming left V 6 bases short and J 3 bases short, with 9 bases between. The CDR3 spans 12 residues. Germline V gene data show CDR1 as SEHNR and CDR2 as FQNEAQ (reference sequence).

This clonotype has a handful of counts. The rearrangement links TRBV7-9 to TRBJ2-7; the D gene is possibly TRBD1 (6 bases). V shed 3 bases and J shed 4 bases, with 19 bases lying between them. The CDR3 has 16 amino acids. Germline V gene sequence: CDR1 SEHNR, CDR2 FQNEAQ (reference sequence). CDR3 loop: CASSFGDGQSTYEQYF. The CDR3 DNA is TGTGCCAGCAGCTTTGGCGATGGACAGTCAACTTACGAGCAGTACTTC.

This clonotype was found once. The rearrangement uses TRBV25-1 and TRBJ1-6, with 8 bases that match TRBD1. The ends lost 4 bases at V and 9 bases at J; junction bases unmatched: 8. The CDR3 is 15 amino acids. Germline V gene lookup returns CDR1 MGHDK and CDR2 SYGVNS. The CDR3 region has the DNA TGTGCCAGCAGTGGGGCAGGGGGCTGTGGTTCACCCCTCCACTTT. Its protein is CASSGAGGCGSPLHF.

This clonotype has at least ten counts. The gene calls are TRBV12-3 or TRBV12-4 and TRBJ1-5, with a tentative D call TRBD1 (5 bases). This CDR3 comprises 16 residues. V was pared by 6 bases and J by 3 bases, with 18 bases between. In DNA, the CDR3 is TGTGCCAGCAGCCCCTGGGGGACGGATTACAATCAGCCCCAGCATTTT. Amino acid sequence: CASSPWGTDYNQPQHF.

The chain uses TRBV11-2 and TRBJ2-5; D is unresolved. The V end was cut by 4 bases, the J end by 2 bases, with 11 bases between. From germline, CDR1 is SGHAT and CDR2 FQNNGV. The CDR3 contains 14 residues. CDR3 sequence: CASSWVDGQETQYF. The CDR3 DNA reads TGTGCCAGCAGCTGGGTGGACGGACAAGAGACCCAGTACTTC.

This clonotype was seen only once. The V call is TRBV7-6, the J call TRBJ1-1; the match to TRBD1 covers 7 bases. CDR1 is SGHVS and CDR2 is FNYEAQ in the germline V gene. V shed 1 base and J 7 bases; nucleotides not matched to a gene: 9. CDR3 length equals 15 residues. CDR3 sequence (DNA): TGTGCCAGCAGCTTAGTCCAGGGGGGTCCCGGTGAAGCTTTCTTT. Translating gives CASSLVQGGPGEAFF. The variable domain in full, completed from reference TRBV7-6 and TRBJ1-1, reads GAGVSQSPRYKVTKRGQDVALRCDPISGHVSLYWYRQALGQGPEFLTYFNYEAQQDKSGLPNDRFSAERPEGSISTLTIQRTEQRDSAMYRCASSLVQGGPGEAFFGQGTRLTVV.

At least ten counts were recorded for this clonotype. V usage is TRBV5-6 and J usage is TRBJ1-1; 11 nucleotides match TRBD1. J lost 5 bases, V lost 2 bases, and 8 bases had no gene match. From germline, CDR1 is SGHDT and CDR2 YYEEEE. The CDR3 has 16 residues. CDR3 bases: TGTGCCAGCAGCTTTTACTCCGGGACAGGGGGAACTGAAGCTTTCTTT. This translates into CASSFYSGTGGTEAFF.

In this sample, this clonotype turned up many times. The V call is TRBV12-3 or TRBV12-4, the J call TRBJ2-7, with a possible D match to TRBD1 (6 bases). The CDR3 has 15 residues. V lost 2 bases and J lost 3, with 14 bases in between. CDR3 coding DNA: TGTGCCAGCAGTTTAATGTTCGGACAGAACTACGAGCAGTACTTC. It translates to CASSLMFGQNYEQYF.

CDR3 nucleotide sequence: TGTGCCAGCAGCGAGGTACGGGACCGTCGCTATGGCTACACCTTC. The encoded protein is CASSEVRDRRYGYTF. The chain employs TRBV7-2 and TRBJ1-2, with D tentatively TRBD1 (5 bases). V lost 5 bases to trimming and J lost 4 bases, with 17 bases between them. The V gene's germline CDR1 is SGHTA and CDR2 FQGNSA. This CDR3 is built from 15 residues.